The 25 T cell receptor beta chains below all came from one sample that was sequenced in a study of T cell clonality in common variable immunodeficiency. Measured with immunoSEQ multiplex PCR; TCRdb has only the in-frame clones, and not every one. Listed here are about 55,000 clones without any singletons, the top ten holding about 0.9%. The material sequenced was peripheral blood mononuclear cells. The receptors stem from a person between 18 and 75 years old in good health.

This clone has at least ten counts. The read terminates 3 residues before the CDR3 end, so the remaining end is supplied by the germline J gene. The genes are TRBV7-8 and TRBJ1-6; unclear D gene. CDR3 length equals 12 residues. The germline V gene encodes CDR1 SGHVS and CDR2 FQNEAQ. The DNA read from the CDR3 is TGTGCCAGCAGCTTAGGCCCTGCGACC. Amino acid sequence: CASSLGPAT. The whole CDR3 sequence reads CASSLGPATLHF. Filled out from reference TRBV7-8 and TRBJ1-6, the complete variable domain reads GAGVSQSPRYKVAKRGQDVALRCDPISGHVSLFWYQQALGQGPEFLTYFQNEAQLDKSGLPSDRFFAERPEGSVSTLKIQRTQQEDSAVYLCASSLGPATLHFGNGTRLTVT.

This clone was counted at least ten times. Sequencing ends 3 residues short of the CDR3 end; the germline J gene provides the rest. The chain links TRBV20-1 to TRBJ2-3; tentative D call: TRBD1 (6 bases). V lost 0 bases to trimming and J lost 2 bases, with 9 bases between them. Per the germline V gene, CDR1 is DFQATT and CDR2 is SNEGSKA (reference sequence). The CDR3 contains 14 residues. The part of the CDR3 DNA that was read is TGCAGTGCTAGAGACCGGGACAACACAGATACG. Protein: CSARDRDNTDT. From start to end, the CDR3 is CSARDRDNTDTQYF.

This clone was detected many times. From the germline J gene comes the end of the CDR3, since the read stops 3 residues before it. The chain recombines TRBV11-3 with TRBJ1-1, with 8 nucleotides matching TRBD1. This CDR3 is built from 13 residues. Trimming cost V 5 bases and J 4 bases; bases outside gene matches: 3. Germline V gene data show CDR1 as SGHNT and CDR2 as YENEEA. The sequenced CDR3 bases are TGTGCCAGCAGCCTTGGACAGGGCACTGAA. Its protein is CASSLGQGTE. The entire CDR3 protein reads CASSLGQGTEAFF.

This clone was detected many times. The CDR3 is cut off 3 residues early in the read; its end comes from the germline J gene. The chain links TRBV7-9 to TRBJ2-1; D not certain. With 5 bases removed from V and 4 bases from J, the gap between germline ends came to 15 bases. The CDR3 totals 15 residues. Germline V CDR1 and CDR2: SEHNR, FQNEAQ (reference sequence). The CDR3 here is CASSLDKKWYNEQFF. Partial CDR3 DNA: TGTGCCAGCAGCCTCGACAAGAAGTGGTACAATGAG.

This clone was counted at least ten times. The read ends 3 residues shy of where the CDR3 ends; the end is completed using the germline J gene. The J gene is TRBJ2-5, the V gene TRBV5-1, with D maybe TRBD2 (5 bases). CDR3 length: 15 amino acids. Trimming removed 4 bases at V and 5 bases at J, with 18 bases between. Germline V gives CDR1 SGHRS, CDR2 YFSETQ. The CDR3 region is CASSPQDSHGETQYF. CDR3 DNA (partial): TGCGCCAGCAGCCCCCAGGACTCTCACGGGGAGACC.

About this clone: The CDR3 extends 3 residues past the end of the read, so its final part is completed from the germline J gene. The chain carries TRBV10-2 and TRBJ1-2; TRBD1 matches 8 bases. The germline CDR1 and CDR2 sequences are WSHSY and SAAADI. V shed 7 bases, J shed 7 bases, and the junction held 11 bases outside the gene matches. There are 14 residues in the CDR3. The covered CDR3 bases are TGCGCCAGCACTCAGACAGGGGCCGTTGGTGGC. This gives the protein CASTQTGAVGG. The whole CDR3 sequence is CASTQTGAVGGYTF.

In this sample, this clone turned up many times. The read terminates 3 residues before the CDR3 end, so the remaining end is supplied by the germline J gene. The V gene is TRBV7-2, the J gene TRBJ2-7; TRBD1 is a possible D gene (6 bases). CDR1 SGHTA and CDR2 FQGNSA come from the germline V gene. This CDR3 comprises 14 residues. Trimming removed 0 bases from V and 5 bases from J, with 11 bases in between. The CDR3 bases that were read are TGTGCCAGCAGCTTAGCGCGCGAGGGGGACGAG. It is translated as CASSLAREGDE. The whole CDR3 sequence reads CASSLAREGDEQYF.

This clone was counted ten times or more. The observed sequence ends 3 residues before the CDR3 terminus, with the missing tail filled in from the germline J gene. This chain uses TRBV3-1 (or the pseudogene TRBV3-2) with TRBJ2-7, with TRBD2 matching over 7 bases. The V gene end was trimmed by 0 bases and the J gene end by 0 bases; junction bases not matched to a gene: 8. This CDR3 is built from 17 residues. Looked up from germline, CDR1 is LGHDT and CDR2 is YNNKEL (reference sequence). The CDR3 protein is CASSQEIDGGSSYEQYF. The sequenced part of the CDR3 DNA is TGTGCCAGCAGCCAAGAAATCGATGGCGGGAGCTCCTACGAG.

This clone was seen at least ten times. The CDR3 protein is CASSAQPTSAPTGELFF. The DNA read from the CDR3 is TGTGCCAGCAGCGCCCAGCCGACTAGCGCGCCAACCGGGGAG. This chain uses TRBV7-7 with TRBJ2-2; 8 positions agree with TRBD2. With the read ending 3 residues before the CDR3 end, the germline J gene is used to fill in that end. Germline CDR1 SSHAT, CDR2 FNYEAQ (reference sequence). With 5 bases clipped from V and 5 bases from J, the junction kept 13 bases outside the gene matches. The CDR3 is made up of 17 amino acids.

At least ten counts were recorded for this clone. The sequence runs out 3 residues before the end of the CDR3; the remainder is reconstructed from the germline J gene. The genes are TRBV12-3 or TRBV12-4 and TRBJ2-2; TRBD2 matches at 8 bases. CDR3 length: 15 residues. V trimming: 6 bases; J trimming: 6 bases; junction bases outside the gene matches: 9. CDR3 amino acids: CASSPPRTSPGELFF. The sequenced part of the CDR3 DNA is TGTGCCAGCAGCCCTCCCCGGACTAGCCCCGGGGAG.

This clone showed up many times. The observed sequence ends 3 residues before the CDR3 terminus, with the missing tail filled in from the germline J gene. This chain uses TRBV18 with TRBJ2-1, with a possible D match to TRBD1 (6 bases). This CDR3 contains 13 residues. V lost 0 bases and J lost 8, with 8 bases in between. Germline CDR1 is KGHSH and CDR2 is LQKENI. CDR3 DNA, as far as it was read: TGTGCCAGCTCACCACCGGGGGCCCATGAG. It yields the protein CASSPPGAHE. The entire CDR3 protein is CASSPPGAHEQFF.

This clone was recorded at least ten times. The CDR3 end is not reached by the read, which stops 3 residues before it; the germline J gene fills it in. The chain employs TRBV2 and TRBJ1-2, with D perhaps TRBD1 (5 bases). CDR3 length: 14 amino acids. Trimming left V 3 bases short and J 0 bases short, with 8 bases between. CDR1 is SNHLY, CDR2 FYNNEI, per germline. The part of the CDR3 DNA that was read is TGTGCCAGCAGTGACACGACAGCTAACTATGGC. Protein product: CASSDTTANYG. The entire CDR3 protein reads CASSDTTANYGYTF.

There are many counts of this clone. The CDR3 end falls 3 residues outside the read, so it is completed with the germline J gene. V gene TRBV19 combines with J gene TRBJ2-2; no clear D. V lost 5 bases and J 6 bases, leaving 16 bases between the germline ends. This CDR3 has 15 residues. Germline lookup yields CDR1 LNHDA and CDR2 SQIVND (reference sequence). The CDR3 sequence: CASSLASLMSGELFF. CDR3 bases read: TGTGCCAGTAGTTTGGCTAGTTTGATGTCCGGGGAG. Filled out from reference TRBV19 and TRBJ2-2, the complete variable domain reads DGGITQSPKYLFRKEGQNVTLSCEQNLNHDAMYWYRQDPGQGLRLIYYSQIVNDFQKGDIAEGYSVSREKKESFPLTVTSAQKNPTAFYLCASSLASLMSGELFFGEGSRLTVL.

At least ten counts were recorded for this clone. Partial CDR3 DNA: TGTGCCAGCAGCTTAGATAGCGGGAGTGGAGATACG. Protein: CASSLDSGSGDT. The whole CDR3 region reads CASSLDSGSGDTQYF. The chain carries TRBV11-2 and TRBJ2-3, with 9 positions matching TRBD2. Read data end 3 residues before the CDR3 end; the end is taken from the germline J gene. The germline V gene has CDR1 SGHAT and CDR2 FQNNGV. J lost 5 bases, V lost 0 bases, and 3 bases had no gene match. The CDR3 length is 15 residues.

This clone appeared many times. Read sequence stops 3 residues before the CDR3 end, and the germline J gene provides the missing end. V and J are TRBV20-1 and TRBJ2-2; D perhaps matches TRBD2 (5 bases). The V end was cut by 1 base, the J end by 6 bases, with 15 bases between. The CDR3 is made up of 15 amino acids. The germline V gene has CDR1 DFQATT and CDR2 SNEGSKA (reference sequence). The CDR3 sequence: CSARVGSVRAGELFF. The covered CDR3 bases are TGCAGTGCTAGAGTCGGTAGCGTTAGGGCCGGGGAG.

This clone was detected a few times. CDR3 DNA (partial): TGTGCCAGCAGTGCGTCCCAAGGGGAAAAG. The encoded protein is CASSASQGEK. The full CDR3 reads CASSASQGEKLFF. The V and J genes are TRBV2 and TRBJ2-2; weak D call: TRBD1 (5 bases). The read comes to an end 3 residues before the CDR3 does, leaving the germline J gene to fill in the end. The CDR3 sequence is 13 residues long. Germline CDR1 is SNHLY and CDR2 is FYNNEI.

This clone showed up many times. Read sequence stops 3 residues before the CDR3 end, and the germline J gene provides the missing end. The chain uses TRBV19 and TRBJ2-1; D might be TRBD1 (5 bases). The germline CDR1 and CDR2 sequences are LNHDA and SQIVND (reference sequence). V dropped 3 bases and J dropped 6 bases, with 9 bases sitting between them. This CDR3 has 13 amino acids. CDR3 DNA, as far as it was read: TGTGCCAGTAGTATGAGACAGCGCAATGAG. Protein product: CASSMRQRNE. The complete CDR3 reads CASSMRQRNEQFF.

In its sample, this clone was seen many times. The read stops 3 residues short of the end of the CDR3; the missing end is completed from the germline J gene. J is TRBJ2-7 and V is TRBV5-1; D may be TRBD1 (6 bases). Trimming stripped 2 bases from V and 2 bases from J, with 11 bases between. CDR1 and CDR2 (germline): SGHRS, YFSETQ. The length of the CDR3 is 14 residues. Partial CDR3 DNA: TGCGCCAGCAGCTTAGGGGCAGGGGCCTACGAG. Translated, it gives CASSLGAGAYE. The CDR3 as a whole reads CASSLGAGAYEQYF.

This clone was seen ten or more times. The read terminates 3 residues before the CDR3 end, so the remaining end is supplied by the germline J gene. The chain combines TRBV5-1 with TRBJ2-1; 14 positions agree with TRBD2. Per germline, CDR1 SGHRS and CDR2 YFSETQ. The V and J ends lost 4 bases and 6 bases, in that order; junction bases with no gene match: 9. The CDR3 has 17 amino acids. The CDR3 region is CASSPYPGTSGSNEQFF. The CDR3 DNA, read in part, is TGCGCCAGCAGCCCCTACCCCGGGACTAGCGGGAGCAATGAG.

This clone occurred many times. With the read ending 3 residues before the CDR3 end, the germline J gene is used to fill in that end. V gene TRBV4-1 combines with J gene TRBJ2-7; TRBD2 agrees at 8 bases. The CDR3 has 14 amino acids. The trim removed 4 bases at V and 3 bases at J, leaving 5 bases unmatched. Germline V gene sequence: CDR1 MGHRA, CDR2 YSYEKL. CDR3 region: CASSPGGTNYEQYF. The CDR3 DNA, read in part, is TGCGCCAGCAGCCCGGGGGGGACGAACTACGAG.

This clone has a count of ten or more. The read gets to within 3 residues of the CDR3 end, and the germline J gene fills in the rest. V usage is TRBV20-1 and J usage is TRBJ2-1; TRBD2 matches at 8 bases. Germline-derived CDR1 and CDR2 are DFQATT and SNEGSKA (reference sequence). This CDR3 region has 15 residues. Losses at the gene ends were 5 bases for V and 0 bases for J; bases not matched to a gene: 6. The CDR3 bases that were read are TGCAGTGCTCGCCTACTAGCGGTCTCCTACAATGAG. Translating gives CSARLLAVSYNE. The CDR3 in its entirety is CSARLLAVSYNEQFF.

This clone occurred many times. The read falls 3 residues short of the CDR3 end, and the missing part is taken from the germline J gene. The V and J genes are TRBV10-3 and TRBJ1-2; 7 bases fit TRBD1. The CDR3 is 13 amino acids. The germline V gene encodes CDR1 ENHRY and CDR2 SYGVKD. The DNA read from the CDR3 is TGTGCCACATTCGGGGCAGGGGGTGAAGGC. Protein sequence: CATFGAGGEG. In full, the CDR3 reads CATFGAGGEGYTF.

A few counts support this clone. A single base separates this from a much larger clone, so it may be a read error. The CDR3 goes on 3 residues after the read ends, and that part is filled in from the germline J gene. The V and J genes are TRBV18 and TRBJ1-4; perhaps TRBD1 as D (5 bases). Per germline, CDR1 KGHSH and CDR2 LQKENI. The CDR3 is made up of 17 amino acids. The DNA read from the CDR3 is TGTGCCAGCTCACCACGGAGGGTGAAGACTGGGGCCAACGTA. Translating gives CASSPRRVKTGANV. The entire CDR3 protein reads CASSPRRVKTGANVLFF.

This CDR3 is CASSLEGTIINDYTF. The CDR3 bases that were read are TGTGCCAGCAGCTTAGAAGGGACTATAATCAATGAC. V gene TRBV7-9 combines with J gene TRBJ1-2, with a weak D call TRBD1 (5 bases). The CDR3 end falls 3 residues outside the read, so it is completed with the germline J gene. The CDR3 has 15 residues. Per the germline V gene, CDR1 is SEHNR and CDR2 is FQNEAQ (reference sequence). Full variable domain (outside the CDR3, taken from reference TRBV7-9 and TRBJ1-2): DTGVSQNPRHKITKRGQNVTFRCDPISEHNRLYWYRQTLGQGPEFLTYFQNEAQLEKSRLLSDRFSAERPKGSFSTLEIQRTEQGDSAMYLCASSLEGTIINDYTFGSGTRLTVV.

The sample holds many counts of this clone. Read sequence stops 3 residues before the CDR3 end, and the germline J gene provides the missing end. The chain links TRBV5-1 to TRBJ2-2; D perhaps matches TRBD2 (6 bases). The CDR3 has 15 residues. Germline lookup yields CDR1 SGHRS and CDR2 YFSETQ. Trimming cost V 0 bases and J 6 bases, with 12 bases left between them. CDR3 DNA, as far as it was read: TGCGCCAGCAGCTTGGATGGGGGGTACGCCGGGGAG. Protein: CASSLDGGYAGE. The entire CDR3 protein is CASSLDGGYAGELFF.